This is a list of T cell receptor beta chains from one sample in a study of T cells in localized non-small cell lung cancer. Generated by immunoSEQ multiplex PCR, the TCRdb table keeps only in-frame clones and is missing some. The sample holds 2,500 to 3,000 clones, more than 20% seen once. Material: lung tumor tissue, obtained before any cancer treatment. These receptors were taken from a female donor over 55 with stage I lung adenocarcinoma. Both conserved end residues are part of each CDR3. Fields, in order: J gene, V gene, D gene, CDR3 length, clone size, CDR3 protein, CDR3 DNA. A D gene is named only where the DNA matches it firmly. Clone sizes are given selectively: once, few, many, or a class where the clone is expanded.

>TRBJ1-1|TRBV6-8|NA|14|large
CASSYSSGGNEAFF
TGTGCCAGCAGTTACTCGAGCGGGGGGAATGAAGCTTTCTTT
>TRBJ1-4|TRBV6-8|TRBD1|15|few
CASSLQGRTNEKLFF
TGTGCCAGCAGTTTACAGGGGCGAACTAATGAAAAACTGTTTTTT
>TRBJ2-5|TRBV6-8|NA|13|NA
CASSGTYRETQYF
TGTGCCAGCAGCGGGACCTATCGGGAGACCCAGTACTTC
>TRBJ1-5|TRBV28|NA|15|NA
CASSLKGLRNQPQHF
TGTGCCAGCAGTTTAAAGGGGTTACGAAATCAGCCCCAGCATTTT
>TRBJ1-2|TRBV29-1|NA|15|NA
CSVEDQGVVNYGYTF
TGCAGCGTTGAAGACCAAGGGGTAGTAAACTATGGCTACACCTTC
>TRBJ1-2|TRBV5-1|TRBD1|15|NA
CASSSPQGGNYGYTF
TGCGCCAGCAGCTCCCCTCAGGGGGGCAACTATGGCTACACCTTC
>TRBJ1-1|TRBV18|NA|13|NA
CASSAVGEPEAFF
TGTGCCAGCTCAGCAGTCGGGGAGCCTGAAGCTTTCTTT
>TRBJ2-1|TRBV19|TRBD2|17|NA
CASSRGSSSGRGNEQFF
TGTGCCAGTAGTCGGGGGTCGAGTAGCGGGAGAGGTAATGAGCAGTTCTTC
>TRBJ1-2|TRBV11-3|NA|14|medium-sized
CASSSKQLGYGYTF
TGTGCCAGCAGCTCCAAACAGCTAGGCTATGGCTACACCTTC
>TRBJ1-5|TRBV29-1|TRBD1|13|NA
CSVRDRSNQPQHF
TGCAGCGTTCGGGACAGAAGCAATCAGCCCCAGCATTTT
>TRBJ2-1|TRBV18|TRBD2|15|few
CASSPGLAGINEQFF
TGTGCCAGCTCACCCGGACTAGCGGGAATCAATGAGCAGTTCTTC
>TRBJ2-3|TRBV11-3|NA|15|few
CASSLTDSHTDTQYF
TGTGCCAGCAGCTTAACGGACAGCCACACAGATACGCAGTATTTT
>TRBJ2-5|TRBV11-3|TRBD2|14|NA
CASSSLGGAETQYF
TGTGCCAGCAGCTCTCTCGGGGGGGCGGAGACCCAGTACTTC
>TRBJ1-4|TRBV18|TRBD1|20|NA
CASSLSDRSIITVPNEKLFF
TGTGCCAGCTCACTTTCGGACAGGTCAATTATTACAGTACCTAATGAAAAACTGTTTTTT
>TRBJ2-7|TRBV18|NA|14|NA
CASSPDRLSYEQYF
TGTGCCAGCTCACCCGACAGGTTATCCTACGAGCAGTACTTC
>TRBJ2-1|TRBV11-3|NA|14|NA
CASSLSPRRNEQFF
TGTGCCAGCAGCTTATCTCCTAGGAGGAATGAGCAGTTCTTC
>TRBJ1-1|TRBV30|NA|13|few
CAWSAQMNTEAFF
TGTGCCTGGAGTGCACAAATGAACACTGAAGCTTTCTTT
>TRBJ1-2|TRBV14|TRBD1|16|NA
CASSAWRTGDDYGYTF
TGTGCCAGCAGCGCTTGGAGGACAGGGGACGACTATGGCTACACCTTC
>TRBJ2-1|TRBV11-3|TRBD2|15|few
CASSHGTSGSNEQFF
TGTGCCAGCAGCCATGGGACTAGCGGGAGCAATGAGCAGTTCTTC
>TRBJ1-5|TRBV6-8|TRBD1|15|NA
CASSLTGHSNQPQHF
TGTGCCAGCAGCCTGACAGGGCATAGCAATCAGCCCCAGCATTTT